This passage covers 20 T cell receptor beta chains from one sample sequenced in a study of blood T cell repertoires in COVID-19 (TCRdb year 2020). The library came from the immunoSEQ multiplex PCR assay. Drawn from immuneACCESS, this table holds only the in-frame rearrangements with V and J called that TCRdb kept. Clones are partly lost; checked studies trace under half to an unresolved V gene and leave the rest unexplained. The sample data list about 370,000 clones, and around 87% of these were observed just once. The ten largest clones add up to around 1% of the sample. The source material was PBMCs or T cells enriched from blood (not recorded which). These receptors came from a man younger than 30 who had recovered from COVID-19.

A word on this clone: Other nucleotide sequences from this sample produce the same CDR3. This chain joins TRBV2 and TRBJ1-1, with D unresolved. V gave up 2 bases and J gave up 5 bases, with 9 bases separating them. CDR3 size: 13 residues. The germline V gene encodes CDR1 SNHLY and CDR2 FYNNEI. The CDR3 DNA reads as TGTGCCAGCAGTGAATTGGGCGAGACTGAAGCTTTCTTT. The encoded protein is CASSELGETEAFF.

The DNA of the CDR3 is TGTGCCAGCAGTCAGAGTCAAGGGGAAGGGGATCAGCCCCAGCATTTT. It translates to CASSQSQGEGDQPQHF. The chain has TRBV4-2 and TRBJ1-5; D may be TRBD1 (5 bases). CDR1 LGHNA and CDR2 YNFKEQ come from the germline V gene. V lost 6 bases and J 5 bases, leaving 20 bases between the germline ends. The CDR3 contains 16 residues.

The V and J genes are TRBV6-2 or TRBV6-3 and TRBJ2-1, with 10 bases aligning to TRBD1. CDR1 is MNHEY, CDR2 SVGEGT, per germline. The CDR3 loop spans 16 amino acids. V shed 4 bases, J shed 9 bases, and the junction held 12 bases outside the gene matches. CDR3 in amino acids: CASSSVSGQGQGEQFF. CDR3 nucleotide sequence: TGTGCCAGCAGTTCCGTTTCGGGACAGGGGCAGGGTGAGCAGTTCTTC.

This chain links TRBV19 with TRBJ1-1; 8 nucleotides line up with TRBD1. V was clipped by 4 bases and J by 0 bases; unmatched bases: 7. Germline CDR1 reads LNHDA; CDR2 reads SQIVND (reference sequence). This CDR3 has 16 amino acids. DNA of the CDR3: TGTGCCAGTAGTAAAGGGGACAGGTACTTGAACACTGAAGCTTTCTTT. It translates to CASSKGDRYLNTEAFF.

CDR3 sequence: CASSPGTSGVWQETQYF. The CDR3 DNA follows: TGTGCCAGCAGCCCCGGGACTAGCGGTGTGTGGCAAGAGACCCAGTACTTC. The chain links TRBV28 to TRBJ2-5; TRBD2 agrees at 11 bases. Germline V gives CDR1 MDHEN, CDR2 SYDVKM. The CDR3 runs to 17 residues. The trim removed 6 bases at V and 2 bases at J, leaving 11 bases unmatched.

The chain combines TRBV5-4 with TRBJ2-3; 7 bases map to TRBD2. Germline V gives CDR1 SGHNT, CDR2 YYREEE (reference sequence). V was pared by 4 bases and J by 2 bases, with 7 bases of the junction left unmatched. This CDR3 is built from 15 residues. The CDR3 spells CASSTAGDITDTQYF. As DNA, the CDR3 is TGTGCCAGCAGCACTGCGGGGGATATCACAGATACGCAGTATTTT. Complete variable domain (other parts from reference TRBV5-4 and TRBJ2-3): ETGVTQSPTHLIKTRGQQVTLRCSSQSGHNTVSWYQQALGQGPQFIFQYYREEENGRGNFPPRFSGLQFPNYSSELNVNALELDDSALYLCASSTAGDITDTQYFGPGTRLTVL.

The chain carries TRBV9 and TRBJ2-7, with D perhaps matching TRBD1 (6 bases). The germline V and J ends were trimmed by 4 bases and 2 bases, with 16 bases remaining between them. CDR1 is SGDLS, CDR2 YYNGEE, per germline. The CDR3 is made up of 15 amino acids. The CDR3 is CASSIEPTGTYEQYF. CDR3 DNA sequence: TGTGCCAGCAGCATTGAGCCGACAGGAACCTACGAGCAGTACTTC. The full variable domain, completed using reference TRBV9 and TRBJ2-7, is DSGVTQTPKHLITATGQRVTLRCSPRSGDLSVYWYQQSLDQGLQFLIQYYNGEERAKGNILERFSAQQFPDLHSELNLSSLELGDSALYFCASSIEPTGTYEQYFGPGTRLTVT.

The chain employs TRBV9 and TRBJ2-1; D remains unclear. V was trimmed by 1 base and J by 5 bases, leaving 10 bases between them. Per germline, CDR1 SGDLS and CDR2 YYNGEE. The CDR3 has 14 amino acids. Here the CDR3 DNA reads TGTGCCAGCAGCGTATCCTGGCAAAACAATGAGCAGTTCTTC. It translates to CASSVSWQNNEQFF.

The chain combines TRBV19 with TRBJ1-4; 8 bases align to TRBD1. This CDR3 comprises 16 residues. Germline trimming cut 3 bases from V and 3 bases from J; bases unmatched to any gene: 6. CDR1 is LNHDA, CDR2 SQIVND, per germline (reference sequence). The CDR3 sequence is CASSIYGQGANEKLFF. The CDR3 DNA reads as TGTGCCAGTAGTATCTATGGACAGGGAGCTAATGAAAAACTGTTTTTT.

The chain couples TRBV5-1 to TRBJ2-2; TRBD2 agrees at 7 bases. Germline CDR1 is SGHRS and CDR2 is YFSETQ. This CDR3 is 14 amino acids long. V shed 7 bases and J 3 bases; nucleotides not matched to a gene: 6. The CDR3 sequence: CASRYGGDTGELFF. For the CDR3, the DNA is TGCGCCAGCCGTTATGGGGGGGACACCGGGGAGCTGTTTTTT.

The CDR3 bases are TGTGCCATCACTGGGACTTCCTACAATGAGCAGTTCTTC. Its protein is CAITGTSYNEQFF. The genes are TRBV10-3 and TRBJ2-1; the D gene is possibly TRBD2 (6 bases). The germline V gene encodes CDR1 ENHRY and CDR2 SYGVKD. The V end lost 7 bases, the J end lost 1 base, and 8 bases lay between the germline ends. CDR3 size: 13 residues.

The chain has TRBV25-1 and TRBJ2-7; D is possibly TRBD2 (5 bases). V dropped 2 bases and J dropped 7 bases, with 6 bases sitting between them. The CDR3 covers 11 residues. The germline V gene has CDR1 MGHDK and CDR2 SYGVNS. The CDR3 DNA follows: TGTGCCAGCAGTGAACGGACTGAGCAGTACTTC. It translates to CASSERTEQYF.

CDR3 loop: CSVFGTGGFVGTQYF. DNA for the CDR3: TGCAGCGTTTTCGGGACAGGGGGCTTTGTGGGGACCCAGTACTTC. The chain carries TRBV29-1 and TRBJ2-5; TRBD1 matches 12 bases. Germline lookup yields CDR1 SQVTM and CDR2 ANQGSEA. J gave up 7 bases and V 5 bases, and 11 bases lay outside the gene matches. This CDR3 contains 15 residues. The complete variable domain, with remaining parts taken from reference TRBV29-1 and TRBJ2-5, reads SAVISQKPSRDICQRGTSLTIQCQVDSQVTMMFWYRQQPGQSLTLIATANQGSEATYESGFVIDKFPISRPNLTFSTLTVSNMSPEDSSIYLCSVFGTGGFVGTQYFGPGTRLLVL.

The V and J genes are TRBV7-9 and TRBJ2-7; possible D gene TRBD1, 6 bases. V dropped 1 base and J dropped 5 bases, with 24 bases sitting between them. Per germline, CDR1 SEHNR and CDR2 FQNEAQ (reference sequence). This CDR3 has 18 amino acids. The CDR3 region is CASSLEDRLTKLWNEQYF. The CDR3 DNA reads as TGTGCCAGCAGCTTAGAGGACAGACTAACCAAACTCTGGAACGAGCAGTACTTC.

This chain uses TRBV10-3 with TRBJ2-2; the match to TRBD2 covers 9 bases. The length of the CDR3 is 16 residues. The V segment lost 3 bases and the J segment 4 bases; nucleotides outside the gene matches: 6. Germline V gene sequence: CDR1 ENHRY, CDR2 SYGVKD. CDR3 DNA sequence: TGTGCCATCAGTGACTCAGCGGGAGGACCCACCGGGGAGCTGTTTTTT. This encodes CAISDSAGGPTGELFF.

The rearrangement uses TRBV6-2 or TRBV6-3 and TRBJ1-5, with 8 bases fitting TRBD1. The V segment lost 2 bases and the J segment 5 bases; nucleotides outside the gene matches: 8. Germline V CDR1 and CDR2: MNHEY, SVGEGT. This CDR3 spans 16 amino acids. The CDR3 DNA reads TGTGCCAGCAGTTACATTCTCGGACAGGGAGATCAGCCCCAGCATTTT. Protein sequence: CASSYILGQGDQPQHF.

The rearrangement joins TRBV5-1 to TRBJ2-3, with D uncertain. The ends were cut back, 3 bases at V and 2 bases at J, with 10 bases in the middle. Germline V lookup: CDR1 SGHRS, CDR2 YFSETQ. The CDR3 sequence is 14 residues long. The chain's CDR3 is CASSSTDNTDTQYF. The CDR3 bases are TGCGCCAGCAGCTCCACAGATAACACAGATACGCAGTATTTT.

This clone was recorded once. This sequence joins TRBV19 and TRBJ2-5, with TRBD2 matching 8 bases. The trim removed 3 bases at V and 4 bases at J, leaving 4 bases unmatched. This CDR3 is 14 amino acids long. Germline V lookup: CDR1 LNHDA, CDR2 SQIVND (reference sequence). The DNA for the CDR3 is TGTGCCAGTAGTATCGGGAGGGCCGTAGAGACCCAGTACTTC. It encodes CASSIGRAVETQYF.

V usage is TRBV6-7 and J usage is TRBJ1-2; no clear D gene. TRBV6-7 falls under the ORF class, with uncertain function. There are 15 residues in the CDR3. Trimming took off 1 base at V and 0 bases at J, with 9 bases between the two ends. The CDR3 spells CASSYLGRANYGYTF. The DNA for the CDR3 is TGTGCCAGCAGTTACTTGGGGAGAGCTAACTATGGCTACACCTTC.

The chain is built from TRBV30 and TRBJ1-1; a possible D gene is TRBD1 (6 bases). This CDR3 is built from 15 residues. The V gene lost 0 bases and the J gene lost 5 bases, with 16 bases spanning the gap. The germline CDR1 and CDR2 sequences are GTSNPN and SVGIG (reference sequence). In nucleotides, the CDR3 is TGTGCCTGGAGTGTACAACATGGGGGCCAGACTGAAGCTTTCTTT. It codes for CAWSVQHGGQTEAFF.